This entry is about one TCR beta chain. The antigen is undetermined. Multiplex touch-down PCR with TRB-A/B primers amplified rearranged V-D-J TRB sequences. MiXCR was run by TCRdb on the multiplex PCR reads, yielding one entry per CDR3 protein. This table holds 2,000 to 2,500 distinct CDR3 sequences, less than 20% found once. This sample is drawn from a study of T cell repertoires in aging, cancer and after chemotherapy. Across the study: Paired samples before and after chemotherapy came from glioblastoma patients receiving temozolomide-based therapy.

Findings and limits, study-wide: Untreated cancer patients had significantly lower blood TCR diversity than age-matched healthy donors. In cancer patients, declining TCR diversity with age involved lost richness and lost evenness.

Peripheral blood genomic DNA, not sorted cells or RNA, was the template. This TCR was recovered from a human donor with a solid tumor. Sequenced sample: blood.

As DNA, the CDR3 is TGTGCCAGCAGCTTAGGGGACCAGCGGGAGACCCAGTACTTC. It translates to CASSLGDQRETQYF. This chain joins TRBV7-9 and TRBJ2-5; D is perhaps TRBD1 or TRBD2 (5 bases each). The V gene lost 1 base and the J gene lost 5 bases, with 11 bases spanning the gap. This CDR3 has 14 residues. Germline loops: CDR1 SEHNR, CDR2 FQNEAQ (reference sequence).